A selection of T cell receptor beta chains follows, all from one sample in a study of identical twins. Via MiXCR, TCRdb re-called the 5' RACE reads, giving one row per CDR3 protein. Found here are 600,000 to 800,000 distinct CDR3 sequences, 20% to 25% of them singletons; the top ten hold approximately 4.3%. This same sample was also part of a study on T cells expressing NK-cell markers.

Specimen: PBMCs. Receptors were obtained from a woman under 30 in good health. Each CDR3 is given with its conserved first and last residue. Fields, in order: CDR3 DNA, CDR3 protein, clone size, J gene, V gene, CDR3 length, D gene. D genes are given only for firm matches. Size values are once, few and many counts, or a class for expanded clones, and some rows have none.

TGCGCCAGCAGCCAAGAACCACCAGGACGGGCGGGAGGGATGAATGAGCAGTTCTTC,CASSQEPPGRAGGMNEQFF,few,TRBJ2-1,TRBV4-3,19,TRBD2
TGTGCCAGCGTTACTAACAGGGAGCGCGGTACGCAGTATTTT,CASVTNRERGTQYF,.,TRBJ2-3,TRBV2,14,.
TGCGCCAGCAGCTTGGATAAACTAGGCCGAGGGCAGTTCTTC,CASSLDKLGRGQFF,.,TRBJ2-1,TRBV5-1,14,.
TGTGCCAGCAACCGCGGACGGCGGGTCTCCAATGAGCAGTTCTTC,CASNRGRRVSNEQFF,.,TRBJ2-1,TRBV6-2/TRBV6-3,15,.
TGTGCCAGCAGTTTAACAGCGACAGAGCAGTACTTC,CASSLTATEQYF,.,TRBJ2-7,TRBV6-2/TRBV6-3,12,.
TGTGCCAGCAGCCGAGAGAGGGGAGGTCGGGTCTACAATGAGCAGTTCTTC,CASSRERGGRVYNEQFF,few,TRBJ2-1,TRBV6-1,17,.
TGCGCCAGCAGCCGTGGGACAGGGGGAGACGAGCAGTACTTC,CASSRGTGGDEQYF,few,TRBJ2-7,TRBV5-1,14,TRBD1
TGCAGTGCTAGAGATCTACTAGCGGCCGAGCATGAGCAGTTCTTC,CSARDLLAAEHEQFF,.,TRBJ2-1,TRBV20-1,15,TRBD2
TGCGCCAGTACTAGCGGGGGGGCCTACAATGAGCAGTTCTTC,CASTSGGAYNEQFF,many,TRBJ2-1,TRBV5-1,14,TRBD2
TGTGCCAGCAGTTACAGTCAGCGGGAGCGGTATGGCTACACCTTC,CASSYSQRERYGYTF,.,TRBJ1-2,TRBV6-5,15,.
TGTGCCAGCAGTTTCGACACAGACAGGGGTGGAGGGGCCAACGTCCTGACTTTC,CASSFDTDRGGGANVLTF,.,TRBJ2-6,TRBV6-5,18,TRBD1
TGCGCCAGCAGCTTGTCCCCTACTAGCGGGGGTGGGGAGCAGTTCTTC,CASSLSPTSGGGEQFF,.,TRBJ2-1,TRBV5-1,16,TRBD2
TGTGCCAGCAGCTTGGTGGCGGTGGACGAGCAGTACTTC,CASSLVAVDEQYF,.,TRBJ2-7,TRBV5-6,13,.
TGCAGTGCTAGAGCCCCCCCGGGGGGCGGGGAGACCCAGTACTTC,CSARAPPGGGETQYF,few,TRBJ2-5,TRBV20-1,15,.
TGTGCCAGCAGCTTGCTAGCCGATGAAGCTTTCTTT,CASSLLADEAFF,.,TRBJ1-1,TRBV5-4,12,.
TGTGCCAGCAGCCGGGTTCACACTGAAGCTTTCTTT,CASSRVHTEAFF,many,TRBJ1-1,TRBV9,12,.
TGCAGTGCCCAGACTAGCGGAGGAAACAATGAGCAGTTCTTC,CSAQTSGGNNEQFF,few,TRBJ2-1,TRBV20-1,14,TRBD2
TGTGCCAGCAATCCAGGCGGGACATCAAACACCGGGGAGCTGTTTTTT,CASNPGGTSNTGELFF,.,TRBJ2-2,TRBV6-1,16,.
TGCGCCAGCAGCCCGGACTTAAGGGGTGAGCAGTACTTC,CASSPDLRGEQYF,few,TRBJ2-7,TRBV4-3,13,.
TGCAGTGCTAGAGATCTTACGGGACTCACAGATACGCAGTATTTT,CSARDLTGLTDTQYF,few,TRBJ2-3,TRBV20-1,15,.
TGCGCCAGCGGCCAGACCAGCTTCGAGCAGTACTTC,CASGQTSFEQYF,.,TRBJ2-7,TRBV10-1,12,.
TGTGCCAGCAGCCAAGGGGCCACTGAAGCTTTCTTT,CASSQGATEAFF,many,TRBJ1-1,TRBV3-1,12,.
TGTGCCAGCAGTTTGCGCCAGGGGGGCTATGGCTACACCTTC,CASSLRQGGYGYTF,many,TRBJ1-2,TRBV12-3/TRBV12-4,14,TRBD1
TGTGCCAGCACCTGGACAGGGGGGGGTCAGCCCCAGCATTTT,CASTWTGGGQPQHF,many,TRBJ1-5,TRBV12-3/TRBV12-4,14,TRBD1
TGTGCCATCAGTGAAAGTCCCGATCAGCCCCAGCATTTT,CAISESPDQPQHF,few,TRBJ1-5,TRBV10-3,13,.